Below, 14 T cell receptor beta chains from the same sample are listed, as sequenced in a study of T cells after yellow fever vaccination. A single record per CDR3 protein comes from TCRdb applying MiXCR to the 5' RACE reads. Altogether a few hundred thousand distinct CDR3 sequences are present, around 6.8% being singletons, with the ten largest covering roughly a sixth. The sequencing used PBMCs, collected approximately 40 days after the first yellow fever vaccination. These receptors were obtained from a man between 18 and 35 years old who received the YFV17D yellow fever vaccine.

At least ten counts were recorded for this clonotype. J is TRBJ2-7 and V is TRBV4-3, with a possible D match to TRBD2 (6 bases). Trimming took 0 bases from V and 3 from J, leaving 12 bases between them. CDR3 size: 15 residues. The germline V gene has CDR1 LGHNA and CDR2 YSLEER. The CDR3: CASSQDAGILYEQYF. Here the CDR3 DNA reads TGCGCCAGCAGCCAAGATGCGGGGATACTCTACGAGCAGTACTTC.

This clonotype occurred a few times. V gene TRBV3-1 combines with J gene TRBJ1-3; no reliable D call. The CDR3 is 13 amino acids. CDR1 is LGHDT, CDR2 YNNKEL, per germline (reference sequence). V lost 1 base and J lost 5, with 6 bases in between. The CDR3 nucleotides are TGTGCCAGCAGCCAAGCTGTGAGAAACACCATATATTTT. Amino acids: CASSQAVRNTIYF.

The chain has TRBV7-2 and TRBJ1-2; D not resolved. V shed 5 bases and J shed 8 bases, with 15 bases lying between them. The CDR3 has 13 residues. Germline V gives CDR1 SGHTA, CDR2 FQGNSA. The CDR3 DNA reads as TGTGCCAGCAGCCCCCCTGTCGGACGGGGCTACACCTTC. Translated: CASSPPVGRGYTF. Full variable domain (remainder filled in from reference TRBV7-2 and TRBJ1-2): GAGVSQSPSNKVTEKGKDVELRCDPISGHTALYWYRQSLGQGLEFLIYFQGNSAPDKSGLPSDRFSAERTGGSVSTLTIQRTQQEDSAVYLCASSPPVGRGYTFGSGTRLTVV.

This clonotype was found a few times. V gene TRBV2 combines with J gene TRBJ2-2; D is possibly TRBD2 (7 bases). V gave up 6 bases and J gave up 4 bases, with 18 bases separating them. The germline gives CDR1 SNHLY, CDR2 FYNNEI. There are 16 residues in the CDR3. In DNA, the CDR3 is TGTGCCAGCAGATCTCGCGGGGGCCTACTCACCGGGGAGCTGTTTTTT. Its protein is CASRSRGGLLTGELFF.

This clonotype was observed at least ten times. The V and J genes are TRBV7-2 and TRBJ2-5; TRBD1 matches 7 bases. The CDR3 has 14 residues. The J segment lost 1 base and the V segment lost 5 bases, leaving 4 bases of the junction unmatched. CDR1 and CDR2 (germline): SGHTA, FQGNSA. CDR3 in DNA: TGTGCCAGCAGCCAGGACAGGTCCCAAGAGACCCAGTACTTC. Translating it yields CASSQDRSQETQYF.

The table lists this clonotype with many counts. The CDR3 DNA reads as TGCGCCAGCAGCCGCGGGGGGAAAGGCTACACCTTC. Translating it yields CASSRGGKGYTF. The chain is built from TRBV5-1 and TRBJ1-2, with D maybe TRBD1 (5 bases). CDR3 size: 12 residues. CDR1 and CDR2 from the germline V gene are SGHRS and YFSETQ. V dropped 4 bases and J dropped 8 bases, with 12 bases sitting between them.

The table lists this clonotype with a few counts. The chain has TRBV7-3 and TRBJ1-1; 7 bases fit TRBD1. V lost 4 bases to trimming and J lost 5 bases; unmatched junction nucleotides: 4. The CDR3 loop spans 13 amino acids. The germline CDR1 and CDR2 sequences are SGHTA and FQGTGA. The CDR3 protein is CASSYSDRTEAFF. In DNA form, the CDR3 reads TGTGCCAGCAGCTACTCGGACAGGACTGAAGCTTTCTTT.

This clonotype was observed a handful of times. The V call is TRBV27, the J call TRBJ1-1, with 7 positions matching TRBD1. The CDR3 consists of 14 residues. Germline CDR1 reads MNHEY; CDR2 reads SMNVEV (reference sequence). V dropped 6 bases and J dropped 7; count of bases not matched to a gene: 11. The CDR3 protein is CASRHRGGRVEAFF. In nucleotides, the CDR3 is TGTGCCAGCAGACACAGGGGTGGACGGGTTGAAGCTTTCTTT.

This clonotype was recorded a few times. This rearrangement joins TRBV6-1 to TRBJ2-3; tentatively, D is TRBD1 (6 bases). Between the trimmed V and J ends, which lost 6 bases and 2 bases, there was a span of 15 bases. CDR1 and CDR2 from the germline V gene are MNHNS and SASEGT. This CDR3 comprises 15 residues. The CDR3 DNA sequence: TGTGCCAGCAGGGGTGGGGACAAACACACAGATACGCAGTATTTT. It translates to CASRGGDKHTDTQYF.

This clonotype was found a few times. CDR3 coding DNA: TGTGCCAGCAGCTTAGTATTTGGGGCCGGGGAGCTGTTTTTT. Residues: CASSLVFGAGELFF. The V gene is TRBV7-6, the J gene TRBJ2-2, with unresolved D. In germline, CDR1 is SGHVS, CDR2 FNYEAQ. Trimming took off 1 base at V and 6 bases at J, with 9 bases between the two ends. CDR3 length: 14 amino acids.

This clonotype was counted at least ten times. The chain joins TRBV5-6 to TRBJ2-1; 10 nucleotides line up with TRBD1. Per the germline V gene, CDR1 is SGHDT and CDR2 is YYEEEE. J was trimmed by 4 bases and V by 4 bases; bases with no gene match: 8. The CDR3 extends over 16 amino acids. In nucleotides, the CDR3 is TGTGCCAGCAGCCCCCTGGGACAGGGGCGATACAATGAGCAGTTCTTC. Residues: CASSPLGQGRYNEQFF.

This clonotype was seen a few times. In DNA form, the CDR3 reads TGCGCCAGCAGCTTGCGGGGGGGATGGTACAATGAGCAGTTCTTC. This encodes CASSLRGGWYNEQFF. This chain connects TRBV5-1 to TRBJ2-1; 8 bases are a match to TRBD2. This CDR3 is built from 15 residues. J was trimmed by 4 bases and V by 1 base; bases with no gene match: 4. Germline values: CDR1 SGHRS, CDR2 YFSETQ.

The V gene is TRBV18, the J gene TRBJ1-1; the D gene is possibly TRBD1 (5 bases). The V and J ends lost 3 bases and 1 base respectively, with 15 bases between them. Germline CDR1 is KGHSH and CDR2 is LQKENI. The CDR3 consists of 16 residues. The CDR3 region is CASSPGDAGKNTEAFF. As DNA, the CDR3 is TGTGCCAGCTCACCCGGGGACGCGGGAAAGAACACTGAAGCTTTCTTT.

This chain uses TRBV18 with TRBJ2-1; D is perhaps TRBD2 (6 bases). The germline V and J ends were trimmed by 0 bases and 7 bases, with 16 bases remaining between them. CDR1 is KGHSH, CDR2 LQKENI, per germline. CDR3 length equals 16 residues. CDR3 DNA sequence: TGTGCCAGCTCACCACCCGGGGGAGGCCTTGGGAATGAGCAGTTCTTC. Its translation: CASSPPGGGLGNEQFF.